This T cell receptor (beta chain) was observed in a study of cytomegalovirus exposure and HLA in healthy donors. Study-wide findings and caveats: A later analysis reportedly identified an Asian-associated ancestry cluster as carrying fewer N-insertions than the 666-donor mean.

From germline, CDR1 is SEHNR and CDR2 FQNEAQ (reference sequence). The CDR3 consists of 15 residues. Germline trimming cut 2 bases from V and 1 base from J; bases unmatched to any gene: 3. Primers included in the PCR were 60 Vbeta and 13 Jbeta primers. Some clones are missing from TCRdb's copy, which holds only in-frame ones; the method was immunoSEQ multiplex PCR. Seen here are around 95,000 clones, roughly 70% observed once, and the top ten hold about 2%. This clone was recorded only once. As yet, its antigen is unknown. J is TRBJ2-5 and V is TRBV7-9, with 8 bases fitting TRBD2. Sequenced input: PBMCs. This TCR derives from a male donor in good health and CMV-seronegative. CDR3 sequence: CASSLLREVQETQYF. CDR3 coding DNA: TGTGCCAGCAGCTTATTGCGGGAGGTCCAAGAGACCCAGTACTTC. Variable domain in full (rest from reference TRBV7-9 and TRBJ2-5): DTGVSQNPRHKITKRGQNVTFRCDPISEHNRLYWYRQTLGQGPEFLTYFQNEAQLEKSRLLSDRFSAERPKGSFSTLEIQRTEQGDSAMYLCASSLLREVQETQYFGPGTRLLVL.